Listed below are T cell receptor beta chains from one sample, sequenced in a study of patients and donors after allogeneic stem cell transplantation. TCRdb re-called the RT-PCR reads with MiXCR, one entry per CDR3 protein. The sample consists of approximately 430,000 distinct CDR3 sequences, roughly 17% of them appearing once. Sequencing used blood, either unsorted or a sorted T cell fraction (not recorded which). The receptors derive from a human donor who was either an allogeneic HSCT recipient or a stem cell or donor lymphocyte infusion donor (not recorded which). It is not recorded whose cells these are; they may come from a transplant donor. CDR3s include the opening cysteine and the closing phenylalanine or tryptophan. Each record gives: V gene, clone size, D gene, J gene, CDR3 protein, CDR3 DNA. A D gene is named only where the DNA matches it firmly. Expanded clones get a size class; other rows say once, few or many, or leave the size out.

v_call: TRBV5-6
clone_size: .
d_call: .
j_call: TRBJ2-1
cdr3_aa: CASTLRGEQFF
cdr3_nt: TGTGCCAGCACCCTGAGAGGGGAGCAGTTCTTC

v_call: TRBV20-1
clone_size: .
d_call: .
j_call: TRBJ2-7
cdr3_aa: CSASSTVYEQYF
cdr3_nt: TGCAGTGCTAGCTCGACCGTGTACGAGCAGTACTTC

v_call: TRBV19
clone_size: few
d_call: .
j_call: TRBJ1-2
cdr3_aa: CASSYGRGPNYGYTF
cdr3_nt: TGTGCCAGTTCCTACGGGAGGGGACCTAACTATGGCTACACCTTC

v_call: TRBV7-8
clone_size: .
d_call: .
j_call: TRBJ2-2
cdr3_aa: CASISRPGMTNTGELFF
cdr3_nt: TGTGCCAGCATATCCCGACCGGGGATGACAAACACCGGGGAGCTGTTTTTT

v_call: TRBV5-1
clone_size: .
d_call: .
j_call: TRBJ2-7
cdr3_aa: CASGRQAATYEQYF
cdr3_nt: TGCGCCAGCGGTCGACAGGCCGCCACCTACGAGCAGTACTTC

v_call: TRBV15
clone_size: .
d_call: .
j_call: TRBJ2-2
cdr3_aa: CATSRDRVAGELFF
cdr3_nt: TGTGCCACCAGCAGAGATAGAGTTGCCGGGGAGCTGTTTTTT

v_call: TRBV4-2
clone_size: few
d_call: TRBD2
j_call: TRBJ2-3
cdr3_aa: CASSAASGGARPDTQYF
cdr3_nt: TGTGCCAGCAGCGCCGCTAGCGGGGGGGCCCGGCCAGATACGCAGTATTTT

v_call: TRBV7-9
clone_size: .
d_call: .
j_call: TRBJ2-2
cdr3_aa: CAPRPSNTGELFF
cdr3_nt: TGTGCCCCGAGGCCGAGTAACACCGGGGAGCTGTTTTTT

v_call: TRBV2
clone_size: many
d_call: .
j_call: TRBJ1-2
cdr3_aa: CASSETPPKNYGYTF
cdr3_nt: TGTGCCAGCAGTGAAACCCCACCTAAAAACTATGGCTACACCTTC

v_call: TRBV12-3/TRBV12-4
clone_size: .
d_call: .
j_call: TRBJ2-7
cdr3_aa: CASSPEHCEQYF
cdr3_nt: TGTGCCAGCAGTCCCGAGCATTGCGAGCAGTACTTC

v_call: TRBV29-1
clone_size: .
d_call: TRBD2
j_call: TRBJ2-5
cdr3_aa: CSVEYGGRTQETQYF
cdr3_nt: TGCAGCGTTGAGTATGGCGGGAGGACGCAAGAGACCCAGTACTTC

v_call: TRBV5-1
clone_size: few
d_call: TRBD2
j_call: TRBJ2-1
cdr3_aa: CASSPGGLAGGLNEQFF
cdr3_nt: TGCGCCAGCAGCCCGGGGGGACTAGCGGGAGGGCTCAATGAGCAGTTCTTC

v_call: TRBV7-9
clone_size: few
d_call: .
j_call: TRBJ1-6
cdr3_aa: CASSLDVNRPLNSPLHF
cdr3_nt: TGTGCCAGCAGCTTAGATGTTAATAGACCCCTTAATTCACCCCTCCACTTT

v_call: TRBV11-2
clone_size: few
d_call: .
j_call: TRBJ1-1
cdr3_aa: CASSNPGVTNTEAFF
cdr3_nt: TGTGCCAGCAGCAATCCAGGGGTTACGAACACTGAAGCTTTCTTT

v_call: TRBV5-1
clone_size: few
d_call: .
j_call: TRBJ1-1
cdr3_aa: CASSLEDLGSTEAFF
cdr3_nt: TGCGCCAGCAGCTTGGAAGATCTAGGGTCCACTGAAGCTTTCTTT

v_call: TRBV5-6
clone_size: few
d_call: TRBD1
j_call: TRBJ1-1
cdr3_aa: CASSQGQDNTEAFF
cdr3_nt: TGTGCCAGCAGCCAGGGACAGGATAACACTGAAGCTTTCTTT

v_call: TRBV9
clone_size: .
d_call: .
j_call: TRBJ2-7
cdr3_aa: CASSVGTEPYEQYF
cdr3_nt: TGTGCCAGCAGCGTCGGGACCGAGCCCTACGAGCAGTACTTC

v_call: TRBV7-9
clone_size: .
d_call: TRBD1
j_call: TRBJ1-2
cdr3_aa: CASSLGDRAAGYTF
cdr3_nt: TGTGCCAGCAGCTTAGGGGACAGGGCGGCTGGCTACACCTTC

v_call: TRBV2
clone_size: few
d_call: .
j_call: TRBJ1-3
cdr3_aa: CASSEQDRDTIYF
cdr3_nt: TGTGCCAGCAGTGAACAGGATCGGGACACCATATATTTT

v_call: TRBV10-3
clone_size: few
d_call: .
j_call: TRBJ1-5
cdr3_aa: CAISDRKQGKNQPQHF
cdr3_nt: TGTGCCATCAGTGACCGGAAACAGGGCAAAAATCAGCCCCAGCATTTT

v_call: TRBV7-8
clone_size: .
d_call: TRBD2
j_call: TRBJ2-3
cdr3_aa: CASSLPGRIGETSGTDTQYF
cdr3_nt: TGTGCCAGCAGCCTACCGGGGCGGATCGGGGAGACTAGCGGAACAGATACGCAGTATTTT

v_call: TRBV4-1
clone_size: .
d_call: TRBD1
j_call: TRBJ2-7
cdr3_aa: CASSHVGTGTSYEQYF
cdr3_nt: TGCGCCAGCAGCCACGTAGGGACAGGGACCTCCTACGAGCAGTACTTC

v_call: TRBV12-3/TRBV12-4
clone_size: .
d_call: TRBD1
j_call: TRBJ1-1
cdr3_aa: CASRLGQPGEAFF
cdr3_nt: TGTGCCAGCAGGCTGGGACAGCCGGGTGAAGCTTTCTTT

v_call: TRBV6-2/TRBV6-3
clone_size: few
d_call: .
j_call: TRBJ2-7
cdr3_aa: CAAMDGHEQYF
cdr3_nt: TGTGCCGCCATGGACGGTCACGAGCAGTACTTC

v_call: TRBV20-1
clone_size: few
d_call: .
j_call: TRBJ2-1
cdr3_aa: CSALGLINEQFF
cdr3_nt: TGCAGTGCCCTCGGGCTAATCAATGAGCAGTTCTTC

v_call: TRBV29-1
clone_size: .
d_call: .
j_call: TRBJ1-2
cdr3_aa: CSVEGYGYTF
cdr3_nt: TGCAGCGTTGAAGGTTATGGCTACACCTTC

v_call: TRBV20-1
clone_size: .
d_call: .
j_call: TRBJ1-2
cdr3_aa: CSATPKGFSSGYTF
cdr3_nt: TGCAGTGCTACCCCAAAGGGTTTTTCTAGTGGCTACACCTTC

v_call: TRBV7-9
clone_size: .
d_call: TRBD2
j_call: TRBJ2-1
cdr3_aa: CASSWTSGNEQFF
cdr3_nt: TGTGCCAGCAGCTGGACTAGCGGCAATGAGCAGTTCTTC

v_call: TRBV4-1
clone_size: .
d_call: .
j_call: TRBJ2-3
cdr3_aa: CASSQDRGGGDTQYF
cdr3_nt: TGCGCCAGCAGCCAAGATAGGGGAGGGGGAGATACGCAGTATTTT

v_call: TRBV10-3
clone_size: .
d_call: TRBD2
j_call: TRBJ2-2
cdr3_aa: CAISGRLVQRGASRDTGELFF
cdr3_nt: TGTGCCATCAGTGGTCGGCTTGTCCAGCGGGGGGCCTCTAGGGACACCGGGGAGCTGTTTTTT

v_call: TRBV2
clone_size: few
d_call: TRBD1
j_call: TRBJ2-7
cdr3_aa: CASRPLTGVVEQYF
cdr3_nt: TGTGCCAGCAGACCTTTGACAGGGGTAGTCGAGCAGTACTTC

v_call: TRBV6-2/TRBV6-3
clone_size: few
d_call: TRBD1
j_call: TRBJ1-5
cdr3_aa: CASRNRDRAFKEPQHF
cdr3_nt: TGTGCCAGCAGAAACCGGGACAGGGCCTTCAAGGAGCCCCAGCATTTT

v_call: TRBV12-3/TRBV12-4
clone_size: few
d_call: .
j_call: TRBJ1-2
cdr3_aa: CASSFSGTNYGYTF
cdr3_nt: TGTGCCAGCAGTTTCTCCGGTACTAACTATGGCTACACCTTC

v_call: TRBV7-2
clone_size: many
d_call: TRBD2
j_call: TRBJ2-7
cdr3_aa: CASSFSGRYEQYF
cdr3_nt: TGTGCCAGCAGCTTTAGCGGGAGGTACGAGCAGTACTTC

v_call: TRBV7-2
clone_size: .
d_call: TRBD2
j_call: TRBJ2-1
cdr3_aa: CALGASGLAFYNEQFF
cdr3_nt: TGTGCCCTCGGTGCAAGCGGACTAGCGTTTTACAATGAGCAGTTCTTC

v_call: TRBV11-2
clone_size: few
d_call: TRBD2
j_call: TRBJ2-7
cdr3_aa: CASSFGTSGRLEYF
cdr3_nt: TGTGCCAGCAGCTTCGGGACTAGCGGGAGACTGGAGTACTTC

v_call: TRBV20-1
clone_size: few
d_call: .
j_call: TRBJ1-2
cdr3_aa: CSADQGSADYGYTF
cdr3_nt: TGCAGTGCTGACCAGGGAAGTGCGGACTATGGCTACACCTTC

v_call: TRBV6-5
clone_size: few
d_call: .
j_call: TRBJ1-2
cdr3_aa: CASSYRAGRFHYGYTF
cdr3_nt: TGTGCCAGCAGTTACCGTGCGGGTAGATTCCACTATGGCTACACCTTC

v_call: TRBV5-1
clone_size: .
d_call: .
j_call: TRBJ1-1
cdr3_aa: CASSLPATEAFF
cdr3_nt: TGCGCCAGCAGCTTGCCCGCCACTGAAGCTTTCTTT

v_call: TRBV5-5
clone_size: few
d_call: TRBD2
j_call: TRBJ2-5
cdr3_aa: CASGGTSGSQETQYF
cdr3_nt: TGTGCCAGCGGAGGGACTAGCGGGTCCCAAGAGACCCAGTACTTC

v_call: TRBV3-1
clone_size: .
d_call: TRBD1
j_call: TRBJ2-2
cdr3_aa: CAAAPRGLGTGELFF
cdr3_nt: TGTGCCGCGGCGCCCAGGGGGCTGGGCACCGGGGAGCTGTTTTTT

v_call: TRBV4-3
clone_size: .
d_call: .
j_call: TRBJ2-3
cdr3_aa: CASSQDLSGLQYF
cdr3_nt: TGCGCCAGCAGCCAAGATCTGTCCGGATTGCAGTATTTT

v_call: TRBV3-1
clone_size: few
d_call: TRBD2
j_call: TRBJ2-7
cdr3_aa: CASSHSGSSREQYF
cdr3_nt: TGTGCCAGCAGCCATAGCGGGTCGTCGCGGGAGCAGTACTTC